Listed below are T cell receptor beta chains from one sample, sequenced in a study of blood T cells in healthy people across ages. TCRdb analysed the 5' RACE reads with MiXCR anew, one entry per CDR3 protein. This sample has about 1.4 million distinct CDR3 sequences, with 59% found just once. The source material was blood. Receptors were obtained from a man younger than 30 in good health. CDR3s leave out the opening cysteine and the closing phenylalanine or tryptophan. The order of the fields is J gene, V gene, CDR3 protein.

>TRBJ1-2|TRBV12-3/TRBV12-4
ASSFHSTGRT
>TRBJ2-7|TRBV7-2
ASSSQDSGVLYEQY
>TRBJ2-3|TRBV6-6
ASTPTTSQSTDTQY
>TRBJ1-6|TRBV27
ASSTEESPLH
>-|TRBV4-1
ASSQEGLSHEQY
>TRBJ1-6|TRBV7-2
ASSPQLGQNSPLH
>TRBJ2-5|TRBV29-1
SANHMEGWQETQY
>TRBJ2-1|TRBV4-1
ASSQEYRGGDEQF
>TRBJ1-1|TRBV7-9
ASSRTESNTEAF
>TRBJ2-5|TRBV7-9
ASSLNWGAGETQY
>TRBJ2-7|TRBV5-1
ASSLAGGRSSYEQY
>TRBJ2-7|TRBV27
ASSLSIQLFEQY
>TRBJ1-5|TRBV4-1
ASSPPGGQPQH
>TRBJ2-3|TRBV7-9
ASSWPEDTQY
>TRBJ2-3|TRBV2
ASSEAFATGVRDTQY
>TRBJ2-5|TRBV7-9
ASSPLGDQETQY
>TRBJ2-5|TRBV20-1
SARKGRYRSKETQY
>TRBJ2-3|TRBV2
ASKSIDTSGSISATQY
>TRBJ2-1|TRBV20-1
SAREGLAGSGEQF
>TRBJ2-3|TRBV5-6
ASSKGPSGGATDTQY
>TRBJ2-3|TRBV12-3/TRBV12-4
ASSRLQGSDTQY
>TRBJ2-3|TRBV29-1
SVRGRVVIDSTDTQY